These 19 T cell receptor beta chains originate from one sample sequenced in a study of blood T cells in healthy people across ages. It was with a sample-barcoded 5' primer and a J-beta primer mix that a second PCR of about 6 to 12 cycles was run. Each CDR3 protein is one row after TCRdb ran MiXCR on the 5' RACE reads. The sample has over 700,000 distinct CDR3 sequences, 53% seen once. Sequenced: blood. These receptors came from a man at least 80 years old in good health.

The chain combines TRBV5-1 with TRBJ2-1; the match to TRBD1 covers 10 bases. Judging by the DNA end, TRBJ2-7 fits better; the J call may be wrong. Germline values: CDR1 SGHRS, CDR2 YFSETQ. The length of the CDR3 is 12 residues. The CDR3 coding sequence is TGCGCCAGCGGGACAGGGGTCTACGAGCAGTACTTC. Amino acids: CASGTGVYEQYF.

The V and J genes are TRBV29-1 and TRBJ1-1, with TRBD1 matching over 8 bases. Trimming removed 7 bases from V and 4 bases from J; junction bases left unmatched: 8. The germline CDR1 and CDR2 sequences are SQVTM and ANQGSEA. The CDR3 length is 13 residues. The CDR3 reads CSAKGQDSTEAFF. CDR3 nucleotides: TGCAGCGCAAAGGGACAGGATAGCACTGAAGCTTTCTTT.

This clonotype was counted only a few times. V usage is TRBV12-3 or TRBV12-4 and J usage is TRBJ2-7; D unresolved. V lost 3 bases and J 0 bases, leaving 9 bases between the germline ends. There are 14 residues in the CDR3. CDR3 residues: CASSLSKASYEQYF. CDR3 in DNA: TGTGCCAGCAGTTTGAGCAAGGCCTCCTACGAGCAGTACTTC.

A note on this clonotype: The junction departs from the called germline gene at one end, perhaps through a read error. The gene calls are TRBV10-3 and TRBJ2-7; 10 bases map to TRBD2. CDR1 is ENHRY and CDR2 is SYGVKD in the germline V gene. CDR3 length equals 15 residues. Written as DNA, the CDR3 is TGTGCCGTCAGGGACCCGGGACTAGCGACCTACGAGCGGTACTTC. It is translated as CAVRDPGLATYERYF.

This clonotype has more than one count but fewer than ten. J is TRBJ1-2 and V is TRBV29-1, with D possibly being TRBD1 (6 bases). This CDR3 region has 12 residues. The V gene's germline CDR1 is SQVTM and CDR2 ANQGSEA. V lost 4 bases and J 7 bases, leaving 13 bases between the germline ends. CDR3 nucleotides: TGCAGCGTTGGAGAGGGGGTGGGTGGCTACACCTTC. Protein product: CSVGEGVGGYTF.

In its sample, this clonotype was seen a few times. CDR3 amino acids: CASSPIRGQGEQYF. CDR3 nucleotides: TGTGCCAGCAGCCCCATCCGGGGGCAGGGTGAGCAGTACTTC. The chain employs TRBV7-2 and TRBJ2-5, with D tentatively TRBD1 or TRBD2 (6 bases each). V was cut by 5 bases and J by 11 bases, with 21 bases left in between. Looked up from germline, CDR1 is SGHTA and CDR2 is FQGNSA. The CDR3 totals 14 residues.

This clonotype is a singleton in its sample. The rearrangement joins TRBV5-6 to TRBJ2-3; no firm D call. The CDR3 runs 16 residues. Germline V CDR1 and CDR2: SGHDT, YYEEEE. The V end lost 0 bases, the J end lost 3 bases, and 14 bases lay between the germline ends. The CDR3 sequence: CASSLAFQDGTDTQYF. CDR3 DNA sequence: TGTGCCAGCAGCTTGGCCTTCCAGGATGGAACAGATACGCAGTATTTT. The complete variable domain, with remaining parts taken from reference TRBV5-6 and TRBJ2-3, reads DAGVTQSPTHLIKTRGQQVTLRCSPKSGHDTVSWYQQALGQGPQFIFQYYEEEERQRGNFPDRFSGHQFPNYSSELNVNALLLGDSALYLCASSLAFQDGTDTQYFGPGTRLTVL.

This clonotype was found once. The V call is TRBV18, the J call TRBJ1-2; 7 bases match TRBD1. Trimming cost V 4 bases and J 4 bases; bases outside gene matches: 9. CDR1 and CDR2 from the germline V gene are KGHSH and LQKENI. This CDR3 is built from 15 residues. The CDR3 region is CASSRPTGIVYGYTF. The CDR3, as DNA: TGTGCCAGCTCACGCCCGACAGGGATCGTCTATGGCTACACCTTC.

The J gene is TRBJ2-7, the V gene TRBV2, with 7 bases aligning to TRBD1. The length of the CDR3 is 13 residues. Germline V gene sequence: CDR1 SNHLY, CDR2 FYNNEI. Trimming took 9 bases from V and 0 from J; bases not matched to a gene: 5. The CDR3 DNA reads TGTGCCAGGCCGGACAGGTCCTCCTACGAGCAGTACTTC. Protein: CARPDRSSYEQYF. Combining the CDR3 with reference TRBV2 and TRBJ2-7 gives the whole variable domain EPEVTQTPSHQVTQMGQEVILRCVPISNHLYFYWYRQILGQKVEFLVSFYNNEISEKSEIFDDQFSVERPDGSNFTLKIRSTKLEDSAMYFCARPDRSSYEQYFGPGTRLTVT.

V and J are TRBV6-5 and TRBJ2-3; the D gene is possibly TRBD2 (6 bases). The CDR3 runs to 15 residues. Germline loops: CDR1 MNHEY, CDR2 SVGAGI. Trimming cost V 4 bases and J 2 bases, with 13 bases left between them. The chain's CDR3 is CASSFGGTITDTQYF. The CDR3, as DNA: TGTGCCAGCAGTTTTGGCGGGACGATCACAGATACGCAGTATTTT.

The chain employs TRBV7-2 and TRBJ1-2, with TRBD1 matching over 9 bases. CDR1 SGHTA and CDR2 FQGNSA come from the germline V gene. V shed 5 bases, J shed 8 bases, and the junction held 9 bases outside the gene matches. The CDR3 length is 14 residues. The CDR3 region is CASSAGQGLWGYTF. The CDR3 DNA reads TGTGCCAGCAGCGCGGGACAGGGCCTTTGGGGCTACACCTTC. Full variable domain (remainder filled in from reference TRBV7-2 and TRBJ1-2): GAGVSQSPSNKVTEKGKDVELRCDPISGHTALYWYRQSLGQGLEFLIYFQGNSAPDKSGLPSDRFSAERTGGSVSTLTIQRTQQEDSAVYLCASSAGQGLWGYTFGSGTRLTVV.

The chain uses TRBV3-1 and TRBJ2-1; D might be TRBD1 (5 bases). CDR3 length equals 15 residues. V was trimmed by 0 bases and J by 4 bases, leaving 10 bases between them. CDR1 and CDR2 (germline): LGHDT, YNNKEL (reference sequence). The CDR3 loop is CASSQEDSLYNEQFF. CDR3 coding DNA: TGTGCCAGCAGCCAAGAAGACAGTTTGTACAATGAGCAGTTCTTC.

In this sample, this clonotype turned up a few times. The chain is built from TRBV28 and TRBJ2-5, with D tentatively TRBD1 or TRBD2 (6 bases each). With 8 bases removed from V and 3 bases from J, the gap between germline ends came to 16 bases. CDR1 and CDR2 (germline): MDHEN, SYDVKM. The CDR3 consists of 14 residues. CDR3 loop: CASFSRGAEETQYF. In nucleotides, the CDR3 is TGTGCCAGCTTTAGTAGGGGGGCGGAAGAGACCCAGTACTTC.

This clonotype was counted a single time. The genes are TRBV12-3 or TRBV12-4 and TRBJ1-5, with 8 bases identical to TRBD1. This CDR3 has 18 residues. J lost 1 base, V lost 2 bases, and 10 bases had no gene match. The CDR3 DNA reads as TGTGCCAGCAGTTTAAGGGCCTACAGGGACAGGAGCAATCAGCCCCAGCATTTT. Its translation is CASSLRAYRDRSNQPQHF.

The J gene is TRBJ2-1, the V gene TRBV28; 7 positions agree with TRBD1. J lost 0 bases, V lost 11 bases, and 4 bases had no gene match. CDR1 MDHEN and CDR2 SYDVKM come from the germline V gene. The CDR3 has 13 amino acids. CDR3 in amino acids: CAGRDSSYNEQFF. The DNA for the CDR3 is TGTGCCGGCCGGGACAGCTCCTACAATGAGCAGTTCTTC.

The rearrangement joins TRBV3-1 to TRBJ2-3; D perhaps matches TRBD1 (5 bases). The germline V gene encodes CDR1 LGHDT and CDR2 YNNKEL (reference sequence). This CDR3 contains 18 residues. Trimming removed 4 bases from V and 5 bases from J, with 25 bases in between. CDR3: CASSRDWGRRTTGDTQYF. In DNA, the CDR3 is TGTGCCAGCAGCCGAGATTGGGGCAGGCGGACGACGGGAGATACGCAGTATTTT.

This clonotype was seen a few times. CDR3 bases: TGCGCCAGCAGCTTGGGCAGGGATGTCGGCACCGGGGAGCTGTTTTTT. Translated: CASSLGRDVGTGELFF. The J gene is TRBJ2-2, the V gene TRBV5-1; a possible D gene is TRBD1 (5 bases). Between the trimmed V and J ends, which lost 0 bases and 4 bases, there was a span of 13 bases. Per the germline V gene, CDR1 is SGHRS and CDR2 is YFSETQ. The CDR3 covers 16 residues.

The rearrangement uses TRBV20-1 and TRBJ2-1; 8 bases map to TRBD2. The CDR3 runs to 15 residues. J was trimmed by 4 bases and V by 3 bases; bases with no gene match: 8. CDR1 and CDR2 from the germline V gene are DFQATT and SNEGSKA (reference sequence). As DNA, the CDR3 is TGCAGTGCTAGGGTGCGGGAGGCCCCGTACAATGAGCAGTTCTTC. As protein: CSARVREAPYNEQFF.

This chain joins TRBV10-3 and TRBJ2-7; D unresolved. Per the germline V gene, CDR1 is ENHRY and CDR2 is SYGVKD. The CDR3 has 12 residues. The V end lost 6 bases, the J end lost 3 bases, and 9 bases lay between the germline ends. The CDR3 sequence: CAISEKSYEQYF. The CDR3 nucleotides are TGTGCCATCAGCGAAAAGAGCTACGAGCAGTACTTC.